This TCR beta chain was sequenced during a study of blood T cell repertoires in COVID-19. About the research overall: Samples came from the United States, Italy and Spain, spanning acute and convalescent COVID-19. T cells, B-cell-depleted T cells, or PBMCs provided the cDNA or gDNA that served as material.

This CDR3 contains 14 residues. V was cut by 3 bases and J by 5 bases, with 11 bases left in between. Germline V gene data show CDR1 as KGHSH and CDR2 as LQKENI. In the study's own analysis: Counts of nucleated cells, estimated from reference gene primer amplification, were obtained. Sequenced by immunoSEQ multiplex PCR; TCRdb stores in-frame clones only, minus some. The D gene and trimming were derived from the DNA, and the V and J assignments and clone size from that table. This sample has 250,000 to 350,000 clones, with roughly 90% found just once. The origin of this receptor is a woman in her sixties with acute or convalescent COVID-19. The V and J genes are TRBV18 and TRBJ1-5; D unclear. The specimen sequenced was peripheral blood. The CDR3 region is CASSPGTMHQPQHF. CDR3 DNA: TGTGCCAGCTCACCGGGCACAATGCATCAGCCCCAGCATTTT.